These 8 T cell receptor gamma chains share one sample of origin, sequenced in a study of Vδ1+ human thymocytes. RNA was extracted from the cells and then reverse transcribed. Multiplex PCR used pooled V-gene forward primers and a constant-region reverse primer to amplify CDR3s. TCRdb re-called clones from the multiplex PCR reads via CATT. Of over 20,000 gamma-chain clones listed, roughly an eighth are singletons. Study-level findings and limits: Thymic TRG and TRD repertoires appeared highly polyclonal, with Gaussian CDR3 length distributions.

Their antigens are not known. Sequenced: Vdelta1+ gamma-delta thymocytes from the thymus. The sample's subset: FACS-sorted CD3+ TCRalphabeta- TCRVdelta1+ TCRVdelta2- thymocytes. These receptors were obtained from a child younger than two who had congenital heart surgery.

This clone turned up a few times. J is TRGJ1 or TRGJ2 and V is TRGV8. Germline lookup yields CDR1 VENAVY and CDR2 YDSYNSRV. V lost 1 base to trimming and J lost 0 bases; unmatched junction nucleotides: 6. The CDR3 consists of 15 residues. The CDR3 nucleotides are TGTGCCACCTGGGATAGAGCCTTGAATTATTATAAGAAACTCTTT. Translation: CATWDRALNYYKKLF.

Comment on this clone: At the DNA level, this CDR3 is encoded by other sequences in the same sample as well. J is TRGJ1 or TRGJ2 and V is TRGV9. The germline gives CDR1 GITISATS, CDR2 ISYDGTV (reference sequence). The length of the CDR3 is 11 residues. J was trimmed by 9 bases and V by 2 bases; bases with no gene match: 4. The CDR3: CALWEGIKKLF. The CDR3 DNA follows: TGTGCCTTGTGGGAGGGGATTAAGAAACTCTTT.

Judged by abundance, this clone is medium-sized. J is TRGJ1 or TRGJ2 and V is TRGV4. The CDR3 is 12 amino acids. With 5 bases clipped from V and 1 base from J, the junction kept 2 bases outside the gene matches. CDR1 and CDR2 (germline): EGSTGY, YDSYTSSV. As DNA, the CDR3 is TGTGCCACCTGGGCCAATTATTATAAGAAACTCTTT. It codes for CATWANYYKKLF.

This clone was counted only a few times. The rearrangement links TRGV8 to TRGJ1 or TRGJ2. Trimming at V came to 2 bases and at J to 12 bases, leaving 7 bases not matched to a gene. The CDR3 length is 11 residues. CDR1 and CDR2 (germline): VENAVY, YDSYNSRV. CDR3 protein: CATWDKRGKLF. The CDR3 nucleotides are TGTGCCACCTGGGATAAAAGGGGGAAACTCTTT.

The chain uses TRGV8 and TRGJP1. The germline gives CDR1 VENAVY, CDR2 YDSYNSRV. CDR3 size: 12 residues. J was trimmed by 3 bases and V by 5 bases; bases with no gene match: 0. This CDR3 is CATWATGWFKIF. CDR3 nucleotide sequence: TGTGCCACCTGGGCCACTGGTTGGTTCAAGATATTT.

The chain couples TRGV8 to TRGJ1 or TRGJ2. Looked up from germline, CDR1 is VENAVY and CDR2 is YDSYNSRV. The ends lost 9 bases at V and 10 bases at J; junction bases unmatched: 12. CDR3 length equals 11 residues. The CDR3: CATMGRVKKLF. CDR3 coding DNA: TGTGCCACCATGGGGCGGGTGAAGAAACTCTTT.

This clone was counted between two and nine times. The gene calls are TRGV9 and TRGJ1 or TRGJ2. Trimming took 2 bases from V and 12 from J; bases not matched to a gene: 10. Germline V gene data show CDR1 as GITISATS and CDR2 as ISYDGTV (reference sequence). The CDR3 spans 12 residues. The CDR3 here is CALWEARLRKLF. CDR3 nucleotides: TGTGCCTTGTGGGAGGCGCGACTTAGGAAACTCTTT.

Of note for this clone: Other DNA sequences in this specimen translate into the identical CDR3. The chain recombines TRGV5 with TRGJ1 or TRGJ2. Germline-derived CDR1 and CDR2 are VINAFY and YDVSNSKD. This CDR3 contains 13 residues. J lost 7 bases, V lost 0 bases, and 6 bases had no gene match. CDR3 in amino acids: CATWDRPEYKKLF. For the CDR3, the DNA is TGTGCCACCTGGGACAGGCCAGAATATAAGAAACTCTTT.